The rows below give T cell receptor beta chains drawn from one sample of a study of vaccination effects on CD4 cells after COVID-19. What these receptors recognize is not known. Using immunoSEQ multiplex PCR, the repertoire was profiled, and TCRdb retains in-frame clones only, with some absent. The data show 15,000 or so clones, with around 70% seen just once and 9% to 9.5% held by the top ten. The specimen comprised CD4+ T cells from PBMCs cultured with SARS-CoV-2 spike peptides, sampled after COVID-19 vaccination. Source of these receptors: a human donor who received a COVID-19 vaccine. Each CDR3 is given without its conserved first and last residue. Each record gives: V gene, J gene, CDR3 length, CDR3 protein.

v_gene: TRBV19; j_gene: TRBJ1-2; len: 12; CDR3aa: ASTDRFLGYGYT
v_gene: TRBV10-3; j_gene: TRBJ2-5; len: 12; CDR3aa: AISERGIKETQY
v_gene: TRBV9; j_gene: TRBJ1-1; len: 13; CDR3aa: ASSVGGQADTEAF
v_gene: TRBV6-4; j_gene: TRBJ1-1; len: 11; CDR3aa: ASSEQGETEAF
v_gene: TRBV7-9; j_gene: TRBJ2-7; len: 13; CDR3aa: ASSLSRTELRGQY
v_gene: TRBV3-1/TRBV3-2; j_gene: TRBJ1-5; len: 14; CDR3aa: ASSQGVDRVHQPQH
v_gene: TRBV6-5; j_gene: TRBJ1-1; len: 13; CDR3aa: ANSPRDRGNTEAF
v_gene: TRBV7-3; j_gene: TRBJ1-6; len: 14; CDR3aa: ASSSQGVGNNSPLH
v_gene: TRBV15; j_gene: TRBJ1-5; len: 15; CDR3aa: ATSRDKGVRSNQPQH
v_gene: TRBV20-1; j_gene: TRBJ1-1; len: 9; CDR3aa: SARAGVQAF
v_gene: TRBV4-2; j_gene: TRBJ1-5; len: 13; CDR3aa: ASSQATGGNQPQH
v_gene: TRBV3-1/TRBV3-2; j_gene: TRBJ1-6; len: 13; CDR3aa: ASSQENRGNSPLH
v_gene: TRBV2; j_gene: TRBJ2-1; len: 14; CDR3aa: ASSERTSWMIGEQF
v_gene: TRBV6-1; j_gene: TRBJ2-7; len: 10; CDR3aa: ASSEFKNEQY
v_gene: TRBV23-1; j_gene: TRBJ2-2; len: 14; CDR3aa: ASSQSIWVRAGELF
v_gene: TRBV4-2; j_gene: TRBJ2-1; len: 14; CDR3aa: ASSQALAGGLSEQF
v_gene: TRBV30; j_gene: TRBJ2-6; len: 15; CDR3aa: AWITGTGGSGANVLT
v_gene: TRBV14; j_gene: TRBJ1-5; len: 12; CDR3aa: ASSRTGGRQPQH
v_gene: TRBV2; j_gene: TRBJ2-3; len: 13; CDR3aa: ASSRPSGGADTQY
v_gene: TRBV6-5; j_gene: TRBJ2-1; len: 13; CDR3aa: ASRARQGSYNEQF
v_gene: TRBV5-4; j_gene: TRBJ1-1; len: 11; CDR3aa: ASSLEPTTEAF
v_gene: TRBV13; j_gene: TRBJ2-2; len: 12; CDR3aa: ASSLGLNTGELF
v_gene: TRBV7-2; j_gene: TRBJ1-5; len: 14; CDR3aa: ASSLVGGLSNQPQH
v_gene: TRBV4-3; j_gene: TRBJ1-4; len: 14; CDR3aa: ASSHEHLATNEKLF
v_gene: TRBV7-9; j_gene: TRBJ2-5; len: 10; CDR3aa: ASSFSQETQY
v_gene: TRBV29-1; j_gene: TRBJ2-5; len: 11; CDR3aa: SVGARVTETQY
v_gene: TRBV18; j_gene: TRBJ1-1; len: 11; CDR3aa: ASSDDTNTEAF
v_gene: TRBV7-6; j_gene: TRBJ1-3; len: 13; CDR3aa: ASSLGGAQGNTIY
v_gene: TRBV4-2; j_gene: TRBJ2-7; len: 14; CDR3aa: ASSPAVVGGRYEQY
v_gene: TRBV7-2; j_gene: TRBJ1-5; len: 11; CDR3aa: ASSLVSYQPQH
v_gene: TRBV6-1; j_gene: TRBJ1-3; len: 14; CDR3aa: ASSDGTHSSGNTIY
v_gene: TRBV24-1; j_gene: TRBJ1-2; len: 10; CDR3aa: ATSDLIGGYT
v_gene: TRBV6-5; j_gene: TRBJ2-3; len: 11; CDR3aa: ASLDSNTDTQY
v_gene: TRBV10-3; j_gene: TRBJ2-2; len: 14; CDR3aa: AISLRDRGNTGELF
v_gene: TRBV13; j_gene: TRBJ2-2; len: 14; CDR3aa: ASSYGHRRNTGELF
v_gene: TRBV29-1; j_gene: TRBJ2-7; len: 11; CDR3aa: SVKNPGFYEQY
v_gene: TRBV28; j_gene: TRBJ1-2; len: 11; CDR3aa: ASSPSHRIGYT
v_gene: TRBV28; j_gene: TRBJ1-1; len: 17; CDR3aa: ASSSRPRRVPNLNTEAF
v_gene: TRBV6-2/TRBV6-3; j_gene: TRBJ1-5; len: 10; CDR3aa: ASSATDQPQH
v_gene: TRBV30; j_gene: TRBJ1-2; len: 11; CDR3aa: AWSTDRGGGYT
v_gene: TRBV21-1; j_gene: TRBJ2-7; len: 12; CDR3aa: ASSKVPTDYEQY
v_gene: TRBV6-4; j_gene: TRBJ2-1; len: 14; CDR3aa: ASSASGLPPGNEQF
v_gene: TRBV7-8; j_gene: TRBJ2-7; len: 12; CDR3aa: ASSLVTSSYEQY
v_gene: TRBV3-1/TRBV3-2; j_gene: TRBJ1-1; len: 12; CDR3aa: ASSHQGRDTEAF
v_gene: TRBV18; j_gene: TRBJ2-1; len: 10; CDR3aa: ASSDSRSEQF